This TCR beta chain was identified during a study of blood T cell repertoires in COVID-19. CDR1 and CDR2 from the germline V gene are MRHNA and SNTAGT. V was pared by 6 bases and J by 0 bases, with 8 bases of the junction left unmatched. This CDR3 comprises 17 residues. Cohort 3 recovered donors had two negative PCRs, clearance, or symptom resolution. Assay: immunoSEQ multiplex PCR; the TCRdb copy retains only in-frame clones and omits some. The top ten clones hold roughly 2% of a sample with hundreds of thousands of clones, around 88% of them seen once. The receptor's source is a woman aged 50 to 60 who had recovered from COVID-19. The material sequenced was PBMCs or T cells enriched from blood (not recorded which). The gene calls are TRBV6-4 and TRBJ2-6; 7 bases fit TRBD1. The CDR3 DNA reads as TGTGCCAGCAGCCGGGACAGCGTAGCCTCTGGGGCCAACGTCCTGACTTTC. This codes for CASSRDSVASGANVLTF.